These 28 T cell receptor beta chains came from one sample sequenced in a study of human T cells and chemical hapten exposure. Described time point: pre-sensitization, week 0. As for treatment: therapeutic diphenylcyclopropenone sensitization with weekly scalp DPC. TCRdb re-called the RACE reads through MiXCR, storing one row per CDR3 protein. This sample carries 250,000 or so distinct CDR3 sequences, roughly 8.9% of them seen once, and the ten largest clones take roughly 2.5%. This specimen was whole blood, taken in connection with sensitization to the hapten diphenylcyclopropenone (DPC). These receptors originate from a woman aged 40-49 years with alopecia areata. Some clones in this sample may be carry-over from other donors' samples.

In DNA, the CDR3 is TGTGCCAGCAGTCCTTTGGGGGCCACTGAAGCTTTCTTT. This codes for CASSPLGATEAFF. This chain connects TRBV12-3 or TRBV12-4 to TRBJ1-1, with D possibly being TRBD1 (6 bases). This CDR3 region has 13 residues. Trimming removed 5 bases from V and 4 bases from J, with 11 bases in between.

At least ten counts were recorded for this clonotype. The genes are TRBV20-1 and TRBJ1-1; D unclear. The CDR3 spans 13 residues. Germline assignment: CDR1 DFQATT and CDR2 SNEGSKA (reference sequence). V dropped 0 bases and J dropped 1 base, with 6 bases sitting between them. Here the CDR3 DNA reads TGCAGTGCTAGAGATCGTCAGAACACTGAAGCTTTCTTT. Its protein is CSARDRQNTEAFF.

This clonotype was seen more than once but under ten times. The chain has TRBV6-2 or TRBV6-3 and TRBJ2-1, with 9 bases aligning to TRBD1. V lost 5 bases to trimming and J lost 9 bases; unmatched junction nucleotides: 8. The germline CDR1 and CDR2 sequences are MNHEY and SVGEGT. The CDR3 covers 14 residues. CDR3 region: CASSATGGLGEQFF. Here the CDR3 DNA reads TGTGCCAGCAGTGCGACAGGGGGTCTCGGTGAGCAGTTCTTC.

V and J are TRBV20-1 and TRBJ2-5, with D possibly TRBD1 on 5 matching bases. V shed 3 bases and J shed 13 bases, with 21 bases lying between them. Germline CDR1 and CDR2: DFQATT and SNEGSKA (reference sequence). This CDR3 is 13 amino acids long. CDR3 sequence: CSASPPDPIRGYF. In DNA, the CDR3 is TGCAGTGCTAGCCCGCCTGACCCGATAAGGGGGTACTTC.

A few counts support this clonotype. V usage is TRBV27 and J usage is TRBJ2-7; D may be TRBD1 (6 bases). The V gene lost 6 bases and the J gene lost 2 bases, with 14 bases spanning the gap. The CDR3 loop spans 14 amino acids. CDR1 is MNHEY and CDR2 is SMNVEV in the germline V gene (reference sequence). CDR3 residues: CASSPGQAPYEQYF. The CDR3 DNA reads TGTGCCAGCAGCCCGGGACAAGCCCCCTACGAGCAGTACTTC.

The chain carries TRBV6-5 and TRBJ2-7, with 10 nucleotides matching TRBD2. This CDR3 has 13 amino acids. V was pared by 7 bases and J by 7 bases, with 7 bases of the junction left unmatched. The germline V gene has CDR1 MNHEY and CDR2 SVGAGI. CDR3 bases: TGTGCCAGCAAGCTAGCGGGAGTAAATGAGCAGTACTTC. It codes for CASKLAGVNEQYF.

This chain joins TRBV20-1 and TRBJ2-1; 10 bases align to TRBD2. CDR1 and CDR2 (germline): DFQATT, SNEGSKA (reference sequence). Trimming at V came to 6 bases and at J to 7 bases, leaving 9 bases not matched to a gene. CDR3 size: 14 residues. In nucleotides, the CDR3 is TGCAGTGCCATCCTGGCTAGCGGGAGTAATGAGCAGTTCTTC. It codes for CSAILASGSNEQFF.

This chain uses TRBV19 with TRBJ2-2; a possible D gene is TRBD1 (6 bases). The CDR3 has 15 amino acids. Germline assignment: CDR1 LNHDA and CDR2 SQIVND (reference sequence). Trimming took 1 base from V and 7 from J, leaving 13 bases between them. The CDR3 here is CASSIAWQGIGELFF. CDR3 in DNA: TGTGCCAGTAGTATAGCGTGGCAGGGGATCGGGGAGCTGTTTTTT.

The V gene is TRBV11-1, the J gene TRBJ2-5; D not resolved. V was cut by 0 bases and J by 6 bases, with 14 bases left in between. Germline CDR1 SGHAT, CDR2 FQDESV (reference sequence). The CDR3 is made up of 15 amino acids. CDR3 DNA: TGTGCCAGCAGCTTAGCGTCCCTGGCAGGAAAGACCCAGTACTTC. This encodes CASSLASLAGKTQYF.

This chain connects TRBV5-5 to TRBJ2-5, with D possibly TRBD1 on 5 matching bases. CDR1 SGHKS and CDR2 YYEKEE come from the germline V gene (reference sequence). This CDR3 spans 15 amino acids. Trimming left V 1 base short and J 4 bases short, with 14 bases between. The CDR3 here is CASSLPAGQGETQYF. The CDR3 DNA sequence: TGTGCCAGCAGCTTGCCCGCCGGGCAGGGAGAGACCCAGTACTTC.

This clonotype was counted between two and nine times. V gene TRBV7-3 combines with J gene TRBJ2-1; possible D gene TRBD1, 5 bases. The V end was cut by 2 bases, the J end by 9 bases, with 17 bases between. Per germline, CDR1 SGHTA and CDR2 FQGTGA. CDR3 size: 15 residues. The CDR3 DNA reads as TGTGCCAGCAGCTTAGTATCCCAGGGAATGGGTGAGCAGTTCTTC. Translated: CASSLVSQGMGEQFF.

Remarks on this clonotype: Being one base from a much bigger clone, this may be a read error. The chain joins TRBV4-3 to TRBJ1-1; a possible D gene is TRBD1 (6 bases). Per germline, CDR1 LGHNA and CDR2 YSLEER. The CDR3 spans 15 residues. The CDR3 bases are TGCGCCAGCAGCCAGGACAGTTTTATGAACACTGAAGGTTTCTTT. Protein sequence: CASSQDSFMNTEGFF.

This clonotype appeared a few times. The DNA of the CDR3 is TGTGCCAGCAGCCGTCGGGACCGCACAGATACGCAGTATTTT. It specifies CASSRRDRTDTQYF. The chain uses TRBV11-1 and TRBJ2-3, with D perhaps being TRBD1 or TRBD2 (5 bases each). Germline CDR1 and CDR2: SGHAT and FQDESV (reference sequence). The length of the CDR3 is 14 residues. V was clipped by 5 bases and J by 1 base, with 10 bases between them.

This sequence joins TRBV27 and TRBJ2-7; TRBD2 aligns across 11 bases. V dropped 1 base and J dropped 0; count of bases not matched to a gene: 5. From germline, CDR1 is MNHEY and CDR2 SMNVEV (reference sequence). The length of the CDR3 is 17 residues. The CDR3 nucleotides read TGTGCCAGCAGTTTATGGGGGACTAGCGGCAGCTCCTACGAGCAGTACTTC. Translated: CASSLWGTSGSSYEQYF.

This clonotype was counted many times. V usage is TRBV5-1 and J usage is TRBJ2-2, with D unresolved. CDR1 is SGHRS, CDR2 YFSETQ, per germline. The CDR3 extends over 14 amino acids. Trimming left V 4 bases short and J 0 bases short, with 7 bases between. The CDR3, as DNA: TGCGCCAGCAGCCCTAACCCGAACACCGGGGAGCTGTTTTTT. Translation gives CASSPNPNTGELFF.

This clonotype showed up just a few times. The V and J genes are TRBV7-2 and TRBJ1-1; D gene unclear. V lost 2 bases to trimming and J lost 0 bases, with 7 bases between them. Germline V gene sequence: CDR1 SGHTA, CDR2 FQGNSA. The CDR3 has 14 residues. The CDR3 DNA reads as TGTGCCAGCAGCTTAATCGTAATGAACACTGAAGCTTTCTTT. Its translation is CASSLIVMNTEAFF.

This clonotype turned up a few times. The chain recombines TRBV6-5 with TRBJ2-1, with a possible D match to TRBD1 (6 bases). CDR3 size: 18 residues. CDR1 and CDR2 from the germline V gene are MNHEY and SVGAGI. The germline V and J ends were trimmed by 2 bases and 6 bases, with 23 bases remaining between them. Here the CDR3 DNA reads TGTGCCAGCAGTTACCGAAAAATCCCCGGACAGCAAGGCAATGAGCAGTTCTTC. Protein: CASSYRKIPGQQGNEQFF.

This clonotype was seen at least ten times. The CDR3 sequence is CASTSPRDRTYEQYF. The DNA for the CDR3 is TGTGCCAGCACGTCCCCCCGGGACAGAACCTACGAGCAGTACTTC. The gene calls are TRBV28 and TRBJ2-7, with 7 positions matching TRBD1. V shed 7 bases and J 2 bases; nucleotides not matched to a gene: 11. The CDR3 is 15 residues long. Germline assignment: CDR1 MDHEN and CDR2 SYDVKM.

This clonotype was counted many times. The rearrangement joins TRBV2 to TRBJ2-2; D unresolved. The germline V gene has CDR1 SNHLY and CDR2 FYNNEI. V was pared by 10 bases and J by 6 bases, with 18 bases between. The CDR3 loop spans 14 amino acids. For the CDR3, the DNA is TGTGCCATCGAAGGGTACTCGGGCTCCGGGGAGCTGTTTTTT. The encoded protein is CAIEGYSGSGELFF.

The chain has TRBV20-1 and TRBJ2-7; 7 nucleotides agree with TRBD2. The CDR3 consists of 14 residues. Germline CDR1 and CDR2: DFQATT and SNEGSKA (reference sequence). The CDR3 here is CSARSGGSSYEQYF. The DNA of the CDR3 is TGCAGCGCTCGCTCGGGCGGGAGCTCCTACGAGCAGTACTTC.

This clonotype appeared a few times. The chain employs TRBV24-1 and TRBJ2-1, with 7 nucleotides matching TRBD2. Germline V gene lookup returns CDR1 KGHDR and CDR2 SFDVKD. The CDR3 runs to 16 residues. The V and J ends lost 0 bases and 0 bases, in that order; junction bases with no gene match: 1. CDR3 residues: CATSDLWTSSYNEQFF. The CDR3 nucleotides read TGTGCCACCAGTGATTTGTGGACTAGCTCCTACAATGAGCAGTTCTTC.

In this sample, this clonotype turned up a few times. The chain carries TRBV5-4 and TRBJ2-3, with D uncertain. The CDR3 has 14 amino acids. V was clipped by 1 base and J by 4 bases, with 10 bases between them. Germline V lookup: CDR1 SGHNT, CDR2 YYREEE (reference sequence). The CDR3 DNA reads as TGTGCCAGCAGCTTGAATGGAGCCGCAGATACGCAGTATTTT. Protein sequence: CASSLNGAADTQYF.

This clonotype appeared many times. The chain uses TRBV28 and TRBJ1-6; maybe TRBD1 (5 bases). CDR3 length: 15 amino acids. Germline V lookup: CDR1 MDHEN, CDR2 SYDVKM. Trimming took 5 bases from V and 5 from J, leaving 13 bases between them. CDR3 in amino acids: CASSVRDRDNSPLHF. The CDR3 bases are TGTGCCAGCAGTGTCCGGGACCGAGATAATTCACCCCTCCACTTT. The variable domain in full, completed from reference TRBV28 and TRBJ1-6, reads DVKVTQSSRYLVKRTGEKVFLECVQDMDHENMFWYRQDPGLGLRLIYFSYDVKMKEKGDIPEGYSVSREKKERFSLILESASTNQTSMYLCASSVRDRDNSPLHFGNGTRLTVT.

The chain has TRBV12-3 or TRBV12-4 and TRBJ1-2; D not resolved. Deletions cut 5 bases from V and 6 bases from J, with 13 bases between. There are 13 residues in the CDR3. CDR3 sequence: CASSLTESHGYTF. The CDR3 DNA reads TGTGCCAGCAGTCTTACAGAGTCCCATGGCTACACCTTC.

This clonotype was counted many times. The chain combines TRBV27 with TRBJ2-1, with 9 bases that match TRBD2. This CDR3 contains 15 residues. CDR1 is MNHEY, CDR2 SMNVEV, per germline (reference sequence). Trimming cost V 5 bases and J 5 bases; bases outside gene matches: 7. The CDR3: CASSEREARHNEQFF. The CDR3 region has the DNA TGTGCCAGCAGTGAGCGGGAGGCCCGCCACAATGAGCAGTTCTTC.

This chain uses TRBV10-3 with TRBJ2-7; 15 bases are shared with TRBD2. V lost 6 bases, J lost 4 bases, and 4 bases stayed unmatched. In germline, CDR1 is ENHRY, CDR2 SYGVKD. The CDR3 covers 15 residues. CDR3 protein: CAISAGLAGGYEQYF. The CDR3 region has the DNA TGTGCCATCAGCGCTGGACTAGCGGGAGGGTACGAGCAGTACTTC.

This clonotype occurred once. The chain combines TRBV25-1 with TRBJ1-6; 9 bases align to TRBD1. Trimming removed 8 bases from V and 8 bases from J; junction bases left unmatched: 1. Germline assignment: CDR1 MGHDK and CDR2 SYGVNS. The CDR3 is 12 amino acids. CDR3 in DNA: TGTGCCAGCCGGGACAGGGATTCACCCCTCCACTTT. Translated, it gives CASRDRDSPLHF.

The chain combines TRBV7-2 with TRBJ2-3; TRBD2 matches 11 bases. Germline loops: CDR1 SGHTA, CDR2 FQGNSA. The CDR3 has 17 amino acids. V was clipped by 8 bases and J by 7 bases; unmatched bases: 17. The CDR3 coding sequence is TGTGCCAGCGGGGGTCCAACTACTAGCGGGAGTCGCTATACGCAGTATTTT. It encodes CASGGPTTSGSRYTQYF.